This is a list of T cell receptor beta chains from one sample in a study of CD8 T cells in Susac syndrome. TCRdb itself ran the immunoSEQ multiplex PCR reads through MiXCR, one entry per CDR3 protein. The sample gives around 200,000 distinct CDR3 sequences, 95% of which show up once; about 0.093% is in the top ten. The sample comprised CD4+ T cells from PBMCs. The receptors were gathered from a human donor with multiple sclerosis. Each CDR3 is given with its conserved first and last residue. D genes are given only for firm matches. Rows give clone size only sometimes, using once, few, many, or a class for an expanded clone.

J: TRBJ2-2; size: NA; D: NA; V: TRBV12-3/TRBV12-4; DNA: TGTGCCAGCAGTTTTGATCCGACCGGGGAGCTGTTTTTT; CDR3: CASSFDPTGELFF
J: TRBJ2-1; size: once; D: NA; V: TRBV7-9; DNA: TGTGCCAGCAGCCTCGACCGGGACGATGAGCAGTTCTTC; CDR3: CASSLDRDDEQFF
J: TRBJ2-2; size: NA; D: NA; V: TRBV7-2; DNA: TGTGCCAGCAGCCCTCAGAACACCGGGGAGCTGTTTTTT; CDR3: CASSPQNTGELFF
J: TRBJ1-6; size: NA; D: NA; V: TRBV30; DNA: TGTGCCTGGAGTCCACTAAATTCACCCCTCCACTTT; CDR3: CAWSPLNSPLHF
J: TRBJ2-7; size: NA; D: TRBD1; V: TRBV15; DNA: TGTGCCACCAGCAGAGGTGGGACAGGGATTATATACGAGCAGTACTTC; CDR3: CATSRGGTGIIYEQYF
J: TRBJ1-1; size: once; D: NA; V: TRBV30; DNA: TGTGCCTGGAGTGTCTTGGCAGTGAACACTGAAGCTTTCTTT; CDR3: CAWSVLAVNTEAFF
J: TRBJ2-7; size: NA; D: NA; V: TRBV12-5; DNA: TGTGCTAGTGGTATCGAACCCGGGATGGAGCAGTACTTC; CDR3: CASGIEPGMEQYF
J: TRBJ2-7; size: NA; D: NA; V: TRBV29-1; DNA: TGCAGCGTTGACACTGCGTCAGGGTTCAACGAGCAGTACTTC; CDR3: CSVDTASGFNEQYF
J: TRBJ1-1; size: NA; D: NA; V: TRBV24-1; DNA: TGTGCCACCAGTGGGGGCACTGAAGCTTTCTTT; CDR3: CATSGGTEAFF
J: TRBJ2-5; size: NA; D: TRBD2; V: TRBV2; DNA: TGTGCCAGCAGTTCCCCATCTAGCGGCCAAGAGACCCAGTACTTC; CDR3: CASSSPSSGQETQYF
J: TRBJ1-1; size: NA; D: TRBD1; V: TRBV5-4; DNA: TGTGCCAGCAGCACCGACAGGGGGTGGGAAGCTTTCTTT; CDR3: CASSTDRGWEAFF
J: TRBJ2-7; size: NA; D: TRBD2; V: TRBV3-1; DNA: TGTGCCAGCAGCCTGAGCGGGGGGAGCCACGAGCAGTACTTC; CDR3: CASSLSGGSHEQYF
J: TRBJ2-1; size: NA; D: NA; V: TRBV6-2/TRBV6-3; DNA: TGTGCCAGCAGTTACCGGGTCGGTGAGCAGTTCTTC; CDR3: CASSYRVGEQFF
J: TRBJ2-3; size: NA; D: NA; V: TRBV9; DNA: TGTGCCAGCAGCGGAGACAGGACCGAATCCTCTACAGATACGCAGTATTTT; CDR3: CASSGDRTESSTDTQYF
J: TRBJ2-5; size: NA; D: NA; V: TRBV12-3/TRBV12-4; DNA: TGTGCCAGCACCCTTTCACAGGGTTCGAAGACCCAGTACTTC; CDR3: CASTLSQGSKTQYF
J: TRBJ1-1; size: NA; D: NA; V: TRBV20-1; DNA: TGCAGTAACAGGGTCGGATACACTGAAGCTTTCTTT; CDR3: CSNRVGYTEAFF
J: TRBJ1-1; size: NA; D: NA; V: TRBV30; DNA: TGTGCCTGGAGTGAAGCGAACACTGAAGCTTTCTTT; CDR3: CAWSEANTEAFF
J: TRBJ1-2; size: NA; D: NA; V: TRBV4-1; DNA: TGCGCCAGCAGCCAAGGAGGCATATCTCGCTATGGCTACACCTTC; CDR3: CASSQGGISRYGYTF
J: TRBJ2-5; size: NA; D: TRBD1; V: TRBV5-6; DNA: TGTGCCAGCAGCTTCTACAGGGGTATCCAAGAGACCCAGTACTTC; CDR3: CASSFYRGIQETQYF
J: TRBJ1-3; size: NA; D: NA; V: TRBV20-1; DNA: TGCAGTGCCCTCGACCCAAGGGGGAGAGGAAACACCATATATTTT; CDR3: CSALDPRGRGNTIYF
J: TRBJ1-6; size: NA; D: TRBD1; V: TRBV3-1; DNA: TGTGCCAGCAGCCTCCAGGGGGGCTCACCCCTCCACTTT; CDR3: CASSLQGGSPLHF
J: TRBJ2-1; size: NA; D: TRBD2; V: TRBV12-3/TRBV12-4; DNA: TGTGCCAGCAGTCCCGCTCCTTGGGGGGGGAATGAGCAGTTCTTC; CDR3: CASSPAPWGGNEQFF
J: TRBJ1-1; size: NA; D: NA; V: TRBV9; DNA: TGTGCCAGCAGCGTAGGGCAGGTTGGCCCTGAAGCTTTCTTT; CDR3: CASSVGQVGPEAFF
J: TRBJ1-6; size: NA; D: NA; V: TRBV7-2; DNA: TGTGCCAGCAGCCCTTTTGCCCTTTATAATTCACCCCTCCACTTT; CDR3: CASSPFALYNSPLHF
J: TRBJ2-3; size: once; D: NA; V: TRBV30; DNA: TGTGCCTGGATTGCCGCCGTGGATAGCACAGATACGCAGTATTTT; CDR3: CAWIAAVDSTDTQYF
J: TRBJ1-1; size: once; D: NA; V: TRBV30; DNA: TGTGCCTGGAGTACGGGGAGGAGGAACACTGAAGCTTTCTTT; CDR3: CAWSTGRRNTEAFF
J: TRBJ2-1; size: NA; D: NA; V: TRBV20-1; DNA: TGCAGTGCTAGTTGGCAGGAAGACAATGAGCAGTTCTTC; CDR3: CSASWQEDNEQFF
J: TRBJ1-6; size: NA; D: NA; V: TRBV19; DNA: TGTGCCAGTAGTATCCTCGCCAGGCACTATAATTCACCCCTCCACTTT; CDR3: CASSILARHYNSPLHF
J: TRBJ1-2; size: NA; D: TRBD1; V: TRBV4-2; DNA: TGTGCCAGCAGCCAAGAGGGGGGACAGGCCATCTATGGCTACACCTTC; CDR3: CASSQEGGQAIYGYTF
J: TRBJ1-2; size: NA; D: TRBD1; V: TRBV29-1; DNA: TGCAGCGTTGAGGACAGGTACGATGGCTACACCTTC; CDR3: CSVEDRYDGYTF
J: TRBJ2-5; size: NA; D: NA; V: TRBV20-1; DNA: TGCAGTGCTCGAAAGGGCAGGGGCCAGATAAAGACCCAGTACTTC; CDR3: CSARKGRGQIKTQYF
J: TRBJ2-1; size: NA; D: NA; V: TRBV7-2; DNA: TGTGCCAGCAGCTTATGGCGGGGGCGTGGTTTTGGTGAGCAGTTCTTC; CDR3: CASSLWRGRGFGEQFF
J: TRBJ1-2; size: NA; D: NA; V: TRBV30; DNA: TGTGCCTGGAGTGTACGAGGGGCCGATGGCTACACCTTC; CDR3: CAWSVRGADGYTF
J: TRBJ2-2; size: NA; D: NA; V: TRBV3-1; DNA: TGTGCCAGCAGCCATCGGGATGCCGGGGAGCTGTTTTTT; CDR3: CASSHRDAGELFF
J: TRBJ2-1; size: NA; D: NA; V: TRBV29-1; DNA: TGCAGCGCCGGACAGACTGAGCAGTTCTTC; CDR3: CSAGQTEQFF
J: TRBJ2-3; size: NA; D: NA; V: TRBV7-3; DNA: TGTGCCAGCAGCTTAACAGGATCCTACACAGATACGCAGTATTTT; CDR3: CASSLTGSYTDTQYF
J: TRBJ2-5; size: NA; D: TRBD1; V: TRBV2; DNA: TGTGCCAGCCACCGGGACAGTCAAGAGACCCAGTACTTC; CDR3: CASHRDSQETQYF
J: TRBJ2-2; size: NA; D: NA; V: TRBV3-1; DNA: TGTGCCAGCAGCCACGGCTCGGGGCAGGGCACCGGGGAGCTGTTTTTT; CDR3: CASSHGSGQGTGELFF
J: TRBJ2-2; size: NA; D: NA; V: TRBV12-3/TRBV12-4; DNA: TGTGCCAGCAGTTTGGGTGCCGGGGAGCTGTTTTTT; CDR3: CASSLGAGELFF
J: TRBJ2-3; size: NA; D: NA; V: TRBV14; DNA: TGTGCCAGCAGCCCCCTCGGGAATACGCAGTATTTT; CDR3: CASSPLGNTQYF
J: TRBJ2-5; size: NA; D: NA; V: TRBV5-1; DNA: TGCGCCAGCAGCTTGGCCAGAGCACAAGAGACCCAGTACTTC; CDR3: CASSLARAQETQYF
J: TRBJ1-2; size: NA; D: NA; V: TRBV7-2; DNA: TGTGCCAGCAGCCCGGGTACGGGACTCTATGGCTACACCTTC; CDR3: CASSPGTGLYGYTF
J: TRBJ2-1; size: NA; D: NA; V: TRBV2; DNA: TGTGCCAGCAGTGAAGCGCTGCGGACCAGGAATGAGCAGTTCTTC; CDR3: CASSEALRTRNEQFF
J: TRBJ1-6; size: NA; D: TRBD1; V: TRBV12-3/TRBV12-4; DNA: TGTGCCAGCAGTTCAACCGGGACAGGGGGAGCACCCCTCCACTTT; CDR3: CASSSTGTGGAPLHF
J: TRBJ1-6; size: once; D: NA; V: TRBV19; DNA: TGTGCCAGTAGTATTGATTCGGGCTCTTCACCCCTCCACTTT; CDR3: CASSIDSGSSPLHF
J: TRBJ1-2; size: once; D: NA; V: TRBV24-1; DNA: TGTGCCACCAGTGCCTCGGAGGGCTACACCTTC; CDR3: CATSASEGYTF
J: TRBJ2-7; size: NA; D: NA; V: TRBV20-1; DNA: TGCAGTGCCATAGGGATGACAGGAGCCTACGAGCAGTACTTC; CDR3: CSAIGMTGAYEQYF
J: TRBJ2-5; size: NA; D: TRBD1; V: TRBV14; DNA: TGTGCCAGCAGCCAACAGGGGGCGGGGACCCAGTACTTC; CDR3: CASSQQGAGTQYF
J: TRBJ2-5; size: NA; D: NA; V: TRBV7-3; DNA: TGTGCCAGCTCACCAGGGATTCGAGAGACCCAGTACTTC; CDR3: CASSPGIRETQYF
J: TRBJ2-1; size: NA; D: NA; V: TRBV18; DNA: TGTGCCAGCTCACCGGGCCGGGGGGCGGACTACAATGAGCAGTTCTTC; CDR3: CASSPGRGADYNEQFF
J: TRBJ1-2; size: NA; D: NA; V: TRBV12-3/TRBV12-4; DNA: TGTGCCAGCAGTTTTGTGATGAACGCGGGGAGGTACGGCTACACCTTC; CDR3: CASSFVMNAGRYGYTF
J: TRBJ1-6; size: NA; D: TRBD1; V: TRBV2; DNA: TGTGCCAGCAGCGACAGGGGTGATTCACCCCTCCACTTT; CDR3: CASSDRGDSPLHF
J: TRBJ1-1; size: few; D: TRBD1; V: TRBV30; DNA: TGTGCCTGGAGTGTACGACAGGGGGGCACTGAAGCTTTCTTT; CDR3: CAWSVRQGGTEAFF
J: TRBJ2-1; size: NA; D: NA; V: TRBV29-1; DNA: TGCAGCGTTGAGAAAGTGTGGGCAGAAAAGAATGAGCAGTTCTTC; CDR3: CSVEKVWAEKNEQFF
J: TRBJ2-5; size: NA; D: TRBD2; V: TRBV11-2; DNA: TGTGCCAGCAGCCAGCTAGCGGGGGGCCGGGAAGAGACCCAGTACTTC; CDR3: CASSQLAGGREETQYF